This T cell receptor beta chain was captured in a study of T cell responses to AZD1222 COVID-19 vaccine. Per the germline V gene, CDR1 is LNHDA and CDR2 is SQIVND (reference sequence). The V and J ends lost 7 bases and 3 bases, in that order; junction bases with no gene match: 6. CDR3 length: 15 residues. Study results and limitations: White British donors predominated, females outnumbered males, and clonal diversity was possibly underestimated. The study sampled repertoires only after the peak T cell response.

This clone was observed once. The antigen is unknown. Assay used: immunoSEQ multiplex PCR; TCRdb lists only in-frame clones, some missing. The data contain some 150,000 clones, roughly 90% of them singletons. The sample here was peripheral blood, taken 28 days after the second AZD1222 dose. The receptor was derived from an adult who received the AZD1222 COVID-19 vaccine. This rearrangement joins TRBV19 to TRBJ2-1; 10 nucleotides match TRBD1. CDR3 amino acids: CASKTGTGDYNEQFF. In nucleotides, the CDR3 is TGTGCCAGTAAGACCGGGACAGGGGACTACAATGAGCAGTTCTTC.